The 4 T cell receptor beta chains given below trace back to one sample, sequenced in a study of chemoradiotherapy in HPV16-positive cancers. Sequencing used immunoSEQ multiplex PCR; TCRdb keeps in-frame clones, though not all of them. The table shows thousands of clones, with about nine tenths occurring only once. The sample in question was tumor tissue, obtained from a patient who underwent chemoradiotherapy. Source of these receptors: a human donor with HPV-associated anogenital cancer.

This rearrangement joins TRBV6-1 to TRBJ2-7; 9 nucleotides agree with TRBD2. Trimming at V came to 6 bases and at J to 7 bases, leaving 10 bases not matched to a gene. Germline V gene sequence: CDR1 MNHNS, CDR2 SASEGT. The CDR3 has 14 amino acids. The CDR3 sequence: CASRAAGGGREQYF. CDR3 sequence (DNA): TGTGCCAGCAGGGCCGCGGGAGGGGGGCGGGAGCAGTACTTC.

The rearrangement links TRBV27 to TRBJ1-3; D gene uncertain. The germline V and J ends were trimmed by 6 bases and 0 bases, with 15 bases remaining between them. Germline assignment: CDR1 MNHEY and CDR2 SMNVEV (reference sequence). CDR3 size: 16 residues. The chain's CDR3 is CASSKSTSSSGNTIYF. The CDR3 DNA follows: TGTGCCAGCAGCAAATCAACGTCGAGCTCTGGAAACACCATATATTTT.

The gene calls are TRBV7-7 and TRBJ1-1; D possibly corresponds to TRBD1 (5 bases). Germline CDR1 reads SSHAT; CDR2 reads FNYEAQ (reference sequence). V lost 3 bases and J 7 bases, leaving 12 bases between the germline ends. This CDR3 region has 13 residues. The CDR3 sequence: CASSFQVGDEAFF. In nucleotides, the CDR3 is TGTGCCAGCAGCTTCCAGGTGGGGGATGAAGCTTTCTTT.

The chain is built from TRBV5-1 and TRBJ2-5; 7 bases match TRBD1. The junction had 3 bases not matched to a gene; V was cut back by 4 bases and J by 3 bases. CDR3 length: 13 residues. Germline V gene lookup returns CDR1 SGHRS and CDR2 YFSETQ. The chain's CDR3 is CASSPGTEETQYF. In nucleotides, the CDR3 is TGCGCCAGCAGCCCCGGGACAGAAGAGACCCAGTACTTC.